A selection of T cell receptor beta chains follows, all from one sample in a study of T cell responses to AZD1222 COVID-19 vaccine. The protocol was immunoSEQ multiplex PCR, while the TCRdb copy is restricted to in-frame clones and leaves out a portion. Among some 150,000 clones listed, about 93% were seen once. Sequences were derived from peripheral blood, sampled on day 0 of AZD1222 vaccination. The receptors were sampled from an adult in good health. CDR3s include the opening cysteine and the closing phenylalanine or tryptophan. Fields, in order: J gene, V gene, D gene, CDR3 DNA, CDR3 protein. D genes are given only for firm matches.

j_call: TRBJ1-5
v_call: TRBV6-5
d_call: -
cdr3_nt: TGTGCCAGCAGTAAATACGGGACCGATAATCAGCCCCAGCATTTT
cdr3_aa: CASSKYGTDNQPQHF

j_call: TRBJ1-2
v_call: TRBV5-6
d_call: TRBD1
cdr3_nt: TGTGCCAGCAGCTTGGGGACAGGAGCTTTCTTTTATGGCTACACCTTC
cdr3_aa: CASSLGTGAFFYGYTF

j_call: TRBJ2-1
v_call: TRBV5-6
d_call: -
cdr3_nt: TGTGCCAGCAGCTTGGTCCAGGGCTTAGGTTACAATGAGCAGTTCTTC
cdr3_aa: CASSLVQGLGYNEQFF

j_call: TRBJ2-1
v_call: TRBV6-2/TRBV6-3
d_call: TRBD2
cdr3_nt: TGTGCCAGCAGTCTTCCACAGGCTAGCGGCTTTCTGGCAAGCTCCTACAATGAGCAGTTCTTC
cdr3_aa: CASSLPQASGFLASSYNEQFF

j_call: TRBJ1-2
v_call: TRBV18
d_call: TRBD1
cdr3_nt: TGTGCCAGCTCACCGACGGGGACAGGCTATGGCTACACCTTC
cdr3_aa: CASSPTGTGYGYTF

j_call: TRBJ1-5
v_call: TRBV6-2/TRBV6-3
d_call: -
cdr3_nt: TGTGCCAGCAGTTTCCGGGACCCTAATAGCAATCAGCCCCAGCATTTT
cdr3_aa: CASSFRDPNSNQPQHF

j_call: TRBJ1-5
v_call: TRBV7-8
d_call: -
cdr3_nt: TGTGCCAGCAGCTTAGGTTGGGGATATCAGCCCCAGCATTTT
cdr3_aa: CASSLGWGYQPQHF

j_call: TRBJ2-3
v_call: TRBV12-2
d_call: -
cdr3_nt: TGTGCGTTGGGGGACAGGGGCAATAGCACAGATACGCAGTATTTT
cdr3_aa: CALGDRGNSTDTQYF

j_call: TRBJ2-5
v_call: TRBV6-5
d_call: -
cdr3_nt: TGTGCCAGCAGTTACAGGGTAGATGCCGGGTTGGAGACCCAGTACTTC
cdr3_aa: CASSYRVDAGLETQYF

j_call: TRBJ1-5
v_call: TRBV28
d_call: -
cdr3_nt: TGTGCCAGCAGTTCGAGACAGTGGTTCAGCAATCAGCCCCAGCATTTT
cdr3_aa: CASSSRQWFSNQPQHF

j_call: TRBJ2-1
v_call: TRBV4-2
d_call: TRBD1
cdr3_nt: TGTGCCAGCAGCTCAGGACAGGCGACGGGGAACGTAAATGAGCAGTTCTTC
cdr3_aa: CASSSGQATGNVNEQFF

j_call: TRBJ1-4
v_call: TRBV5-4
d_call: -
cdr3_nt: TGTGCCAGCAGCGGATCTGTCCAGGGTGAAAAACTGTTTTTT
cdr3_aa: CASSGSVQGEKLFF

j_call: TRBJ2-5
v_call: TRBV3-1/TRBV3-2
d_call: -
cdr3_nt: TGTGCCAGCAGCCAAGGGCCAGATGAGGAGACCCAGTACTTC
cdr3_aa: CASSQGPDEETQYF

j_call: TRBJ2-3
v_call: TRBV9
d_call: -
cdr3_nt: TGTGCCAGCAGCGCCAGAGGTACAGATACGCAGTATTTT
cdr3_aa: CASSARGTDTQYF

j_call: TRBJ1-1
v_call: TRBV29-1
d_call: TRBD1
cdr3_nt: TGCAGCGTCGCGGGACAGAGGAACACTGAAGCTTTCTTT
cdr3_aa: CSVAGQRNTEAFF